These 27 T cell receptor beta chains came from one sample sequenced in a study of T cells in Graves' hyperthyroidism and ophthalmopathy. Amplification yielded TCR beta CDR3 regions, with RNA transcripts as the source. The HTBI primer set served for first-round RT-PCR of the TCR CDR3. A single record per CDR3 protein comes from TCRdb applying MiXCR to the multiplex PCR reads. The sample shows around 290,000 distinct CDR3 sequences, about 18% of them seen only once. Sequenced: blood. These receptors were collected from a woman aged 55-69 years with Graves' ophthalmopathy.

This clonotype was detected ten times or more. The chain carries TRBV5-6 and TRBJ2-2; D is unresolved. Germline V CDR1 and CDR2: SGHDT, YYEEEE. Trimming took 4 bases from V and 6 from J, leaving 7 bases between them. The CDR3 is 12 residues long. The CDR3 bases are TGTGCCAGCAGCGCGGTTGCCGGGGAGCTGTTTTTT. This encodes CASSAVAGELFF.

This clonotype has a count of ten or more. V and J are TRBV28 and TRBJ2-1; D is possibly TRBD2 (6 bases). This CDR3 is built from 19 residues. CDR1 is MDHEN and CDR2 is SYDVKM in the germline V gene. The V and J ends lost 4 bases and 4 bases respectively, with 26 bases between them. CDR3 in DNA: TGTGCCAGCAGTTCGTTGGGCGGGACCTTTCTGGATCTTTACAATGAGCAGTTCTTC. This gives the protein CASSSLGGTFLDLYNEQFF.

The rearrangement links TRBV18 to TRBJ2-7, with D perhaps matching TRBD1 or TRBD2 (5 bases each). The germline V and J ends were trimmed by 1 base and 0 bases, with 13 bases remaining between them. In germline, CDR1 is KGHSH, CDR2 LQKENI. The CDR3 has 16 residues. The CDR3 DNA follows: TGTGCCAGCTCACCACTCGACGGGGCCAGCTCCTACGAGCAGTACTTC. It specifies CASSPLDGASSYEQYF.

This clonotype was recorded many times. The genes are TRBV7-9 and TRBJ2-1, with D maybe TRBD1 (6 bases). The V gene's germline CDR1 is SEHNR and CDR2 FQNEAQ (reference sequence). V shed 4 bases and J shed 8 bases, with 18 bases lying between them. The CDR3 runs to 15 residues. CDR3 region: CASSSTGLAADEQFF. Here the CDR3 DNA reads TGTGCCAGCAGCTCGACAGGCTTGGCAGCGGATGAGCAGTTCTTC.

Of note for this clonotype: A much larger clonotype is one base distant, so this may be a read error. The chain carries TRBV3-1 and TRBJ1-2, with D uncertain. The CDR3 is made up of 14 amino acids. Germline CDR1 is LGHDT and CDR2 is YNNKEL (reference sequence). The CDR3, as DNA: TGTGCCAGCAGCCAAGCGCGATCAGGCTATGACTACACCTTC. It encodes CASSQARSGYDYTF.

The chain employs TRBV18 and TRBJ2-5; D possibly corresponds to TRBD1 (6 bases). Germline loops: CDR1 KGHSH, CDR2 LQKENI. CDR3 length: 13 amino acids. The V gene lost 3 bases and the J gene lost 5 bases, with 10 bases spanning the gap. The CDR3 nucleotides read TGTGCCAGCTCACCCACAGGGTTCGAGACCCAGTACTTC. This translates into CASSPTGFETQYF.

This clonotype was seen repeatedly, ten times or more. This chain uses TRBV7-2 with TRBJ1-1, with D tentatively TRBD1 (5 bases). Germline lookup yields CDR1 SGHTA and CDR2 FQGNSA. CDR3 length equals 15 residues. V lost 1 base and J lost 8, with 17 bases in between. DNA for the CDR3: TGTGCCAGCAGCTTAGGCACTTGGACACCCGGAGAAGCTTTCTTT. It encodes CASSLGTWTPGEAFF.

This clonotype appeared many times. This chain joins TRBV9 and TRBJ1-1; D unresolved. CDR3 length: 13 amino acids. Germline V gene data show CDR1 as SGDLS and CDR2 as YYNGEE. The V gene lost 1 base and the J gene lost 2 bases, with 6 bases spanning the gap. The CDR3 here is CASSVSVNTEAFF. CDR3 in DNA: TGTGCCAGCAGCGTATCAGTCAACACTGAAGCTTTCTTT.

This clonotype showed up just a few times. At one end the junction does not follow the germline gene, possibly because of a read error. The J gene is TRBJ1-2, the V gene TRBV3-1; D may be TRBD1 (5 bases). This CDR3 contains 14 residues. CDR1 and CDR2 (germline): LGHDT, YNNKEL (reference sequence). The CDR3 region has the DNA TGTGCCAGCAGCCAACAGGGATTTAACTATGGCTACGCCTTC. Encoded protein: CASSQQGFNYGYAF.

In this sample, this clonotype turned up many times. The V and J genes are TRBV6-5 and TRBJ1-5; D is unresolved. The CDR3 loop spans 15 amino acids. The germline CDR1 and CDR2 sequences are MNHEY and SVGAGI. V lost 0 bases and J 5 bases, leaving 11 bases between the germline ends. As DNA, the CDR3 is TGTGCCAGCAGTTACTCCGCCTCTTCTGATCAGCCCCAGCATTTT. Protein: CASSYSASSDQPQHF.

This clonotype came up many times. Here the CDR3 reads CASSQDWGRVTDTQYF. The CDR3 DNA follows: TGTGCCAGCAGCCAAGATTGGGGACGCGTCACAGATACGCAGTATTTT. The chain carries TRBV4-2 and TRBJ2-3; D possibly uses TRBD1 or TRBD2 (5 bases each). The germline CDR1 and CDR2 sequences are LGHNA and YNFKEQ. The CDR3 contains 16 residues. The V end was cut by 0 bases, the J end by 2 bases, with 12 bases between.

At least ten counts were recorded for this clonotype. The chain employs TRBV12-3 or TRBV12-4 and TRBJ2-5, with TRBD1 matching over 12 bases. The V gene end was trimmed by 2 bases and the J gene end by 1 base; junction bases not matched to a gene: 5. The CDR3 totals 17 residues. The CDR3 DNA sequence: TGTGCCAGCAGTTTAAGGGGGACAGGGGGCTTCCAAGAGACCCAGTACTTC. Encoded protein: CASSLRGTGGFQETQYF.

This chain uses TRBV27 with TRBJ1-2, with 7 bases matching TRBD1. The germline gives CDR1 MNHEY, CDR2 SMNVEV (reference sequence). The CDR3 is 14 amino acids. The J segment lost 1 base and the V segment lost 6 bases, leaving 5 bases of the junction unmatched. The CDR3 loop reads CASRGTELNYGYTF. The CDR3 nucleotides are TGTGCCAGCAGGGGGACAGAACTTAACTATGGCTACACCTTC.

The chain joins TRBV20-1 to TRBJ2-5; tentatively, D is TRBD1 or TRBD2 (5 bases each). The V gene's germline CDR1 is DFQATT and CDR2 SNEGSKA (reference sequence). This CDR3 comprises 15 residues. Trimming cost V 6 bases and J 1 base, with 18 bases left between them. The CDR3 loop reads CSATGPMAGQETQYF. The CDR3 region has the DNA TGCAGTGCCACGGGACCCATGGCCGGCCAAGAGACCCAGTACTTC.

This clonotype was seen many times. V and J are TRBV24-1 and TRBJ2-1; no clear D gene. CDR3 size: 15 residues. The germline CDR1 and CDR2 sequences are KGHDR and SFDVKD. Trimming shortened V by 5 bases and J by 0 bases, and 10 bases separated the two germline ends. The CDR3 spells CATSGGGSSYNEQFF. DNA of the CDR3: TGTGCCACCAGTGGAGGCGGAAGCTCCTACAATGAGCAGTTCTTC.

Written as DNA, the CDR3 is TGCAGTGCTAGAGATGGCAGGGTGCTTGGCGGGGAGCTGTTTTTT. Translating it yields CSARDGRVLGGELFF. The V gene is TRBV20-1, the J gene TRBJ2-2, with D maybe TRBD1 (5 bases). The germline gives CDR1 DFQATT, CDR2 SNEGSKA (reference sequence). The CDR3 is made up of 15 amino acids. The germline V and J ends were trimmed by 0 bases and 7 bases, with 15 bases remaining between them.

At least ten counts were recorded for this clonotype. The CDR3 loop is CASSSTRVRGTEAFF. Here the CDR3 DNA reads TGTGCCAGCAGCTCCACCAGGGTCAGGGGGACTGAAGCTTTCTTT. V is TRBV7-9 and J is TRBJ1-1, with 7 positions matching TRBD1. The CDR3 has 15 residues. From germline, CDR1 is SEHNR and CDR2 FQNEAQ (reference sequence). V was pared by 4 bases and J by 5 bases, with 10 bases of the junction left unmatched. The full variable domain, rest sourced from reference TRBV7-9 and TRBJ1-1, is DTGVSQNPRHKITKRGQNVTFRCDPISEHNRLYWYRQTLGQGPEFLTYFQNEAQLEKSRLLSDRFSAERPKGSFSTLEIQRTEQGDSAMYLCASSSTRVRGTEAFFGQGTRLTVV.

This rearrangement joins TRBV4-3 to TRBJ1-2; D unclear. Trimming removed 1 base at V and 4 bases at J, with 10 bases between. Germline CDR1 and CDR2: LGHNA and YSLEER. The CDR3 contains 14 residues. The CDR3 here is CASSQGTATYGYTF. CDR3 coding DNA: TGCGCCAGCAGCCAAGGGACGGCGACCTATGGCTACACCTTC.

This clonotype came up many times. J is TRBJ1-5 and V is TRBV20-1; D is ambiguous. Germline V gives CDR1 DFQATT, CDR2 SNEGSKA (reference sequence). The CDR3 totals 14 residues. V was trimmed by 3 bases and J by 4 bases, leaving 13 bases between them. CDR3 nucleotides: TGCAGTGCTAGTCAGCCCGATAGGAATCAGCCCCAGCATTTT. Amino acid sequence: CSASQPDRNQPQHF.

The sample holds many counts of this clonotype. The chain carries TRBV28 and TRBJ1-2; no clear D. This CDR3 has 12 residues. The ends were cut back, 10 bases at V and 8 bases at J, with 17 bases in the middle. CDR1 is MDHEN, CDR2 SYDVKM, per germline. Here the CDR3 DNA reads TGTGCCACCACCTTTTGGGCGAGGGGCTACACCTTC. Translating it yields CATTFWARGYTF.

This clonotype was found a few times. The J gene is TRBJ2-5, the V gene TRBV4-1; D gene uncertain. The CDR3 is 14 residues long. The V gene's germline CDR1 is MGHRA and CDR2 YSYEKL. The V gene lost 0 bases and the J gene lost 6 bases, with 11 bases spanning the gap. The CDR3 bases are TGCGCCAGCAGCCAAGATAGTGGGCGGCAGACCCAGTACTTC. Its translation: CASSQDSGRQTQYF.

This clonotype has ten or more counts. The chain joins TRBV5-1 to TRBJ1-1, with D possibly being TRBD1 (6 bases). This CDR3 spans 14 amino acids. Trimming stripped 5 bases from V and 4 bases from J, with 15 bases between. The V gene's germline CDR1 is SGHRS and CDR2 YFSETQ. The chain's CDR3 is CASSLTTGLTEAFF. CDR3 sequence (DNA): TGCGCCAGCAGTCTTACGACAGGCCTCACTGAAGCTTTCTTT.

This clonotype showed up many times. The chain couples TRBV7-9 to TRBJ2-7; 8 bases line up with TRBD1. Germline CDR1 and CDR2: SEHNR and FQNEAQ (reference sequence). The CDR3 totals 13 residues. V lost 10 bases and J lost 2; bases outside the gene matches: 7. DNA for the CDR3: TGTGCCACCCAGGGGGCTGGACCCTACGAGCAGTACTTC. Protein sequence: CATQGAGPYEQYF.

This clonotype was seen repeatedly, ten times or more. The chain combines TRBV6-1 with TRBJ2-3; 10 nucleotides match TRBD2. Looked up from germline, CDR1 is MNHNS and CDR2 is SASEGT. The V gene end was trimmed by 6 bases and the J gene end by 1 base; junction bases not matched to a gene: 7. This CDR3 comprises 16 residues. The DNA of the CDR3 is TGTGCCAGCAGGATCGTGACTAGCGGGCGCACAGATACGCAGTATTTT. This encodes CASRIVTSGRTDTQYF.

The chain carries TRBV19 and TRBJ2-1, with TRBD1 matching 9 bases. With 5 bases clipped from V and 2 bases from J, the junction kept 7 bases outside the gene matches. This CDR3 contains 16 residues. Germline V lookup: CDR1 LNHDA, CDR2 SQIVND (reference sequence). The CDR3 DNA follows: TGTGCCAGTAGTCTCTTCGGGACAGGGACCTACAATGAGCAGTTCTTC. Translation gives CASSLFGTGTYNEQFF.

This clonotype has a count of ten or more. V is TRBV18 and J is TRBJ1-1, with no clear D. Trimming removed 3 bases at V and 2 bases at J, with 16 bases between. The CDR3 totals 16 residues. Germline V lookup: CDR1 KGHSH, CDR2 LQKENI. The CDR3 sequence is CASSPTLPDLNTEAFF. The CDR3 region has the DNA TGTGCCAGCTCACCTACGTTGCCAGACCTTAACACTGAAGCTTTCTTT. Full variable domain (rest looked up from reference TRBV18 and TRBJ1-1): NAGVMQNPRHLVRRRGQEARLRCSPMKGHSHVYWYRQLPEEGLKFMVYLQKENIIDESGMPKERFSAEFPKEGPSILRIQQVVRGDSAAYFCASSPTLPDLNTEAFFGQGTRLTVV.

This clonotype appeared many times. The gene calls are TRBV11-2 and TRBJ2-5; maybe TRBD2 (5 bases). This CDR3 is 14 amino acids long. The germline V and J ends were trimmed by 6 bases and 4 bases, with 15 bases remaining between them. Looked up from germline, CDR1 is SGHAT and CDR2 is FQNNGV. The CDR3 loop reads CASSERWWGETQYF. In DNA form, the CDR3 reads TGTGCCAGCAGTGAGCGGTGGTGGGGAGAGACCCAGTACTTC.